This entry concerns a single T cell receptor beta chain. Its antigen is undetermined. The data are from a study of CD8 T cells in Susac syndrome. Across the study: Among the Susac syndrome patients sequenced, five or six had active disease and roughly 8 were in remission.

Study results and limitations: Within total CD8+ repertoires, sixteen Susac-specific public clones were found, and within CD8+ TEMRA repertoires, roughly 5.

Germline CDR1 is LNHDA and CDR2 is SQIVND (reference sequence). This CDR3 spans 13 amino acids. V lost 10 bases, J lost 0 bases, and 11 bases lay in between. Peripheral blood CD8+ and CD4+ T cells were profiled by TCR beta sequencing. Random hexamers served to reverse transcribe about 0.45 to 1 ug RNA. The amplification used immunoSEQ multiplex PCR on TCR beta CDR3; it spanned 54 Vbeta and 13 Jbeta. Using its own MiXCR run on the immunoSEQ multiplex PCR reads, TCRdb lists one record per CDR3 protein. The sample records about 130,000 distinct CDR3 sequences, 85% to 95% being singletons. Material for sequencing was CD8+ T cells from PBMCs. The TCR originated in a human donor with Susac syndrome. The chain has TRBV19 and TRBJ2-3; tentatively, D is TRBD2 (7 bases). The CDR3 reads CATAGASTDTQYF. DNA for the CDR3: TGTGCCACCGCGGGGGCTAGCACAGATACGCAGTATTTT.